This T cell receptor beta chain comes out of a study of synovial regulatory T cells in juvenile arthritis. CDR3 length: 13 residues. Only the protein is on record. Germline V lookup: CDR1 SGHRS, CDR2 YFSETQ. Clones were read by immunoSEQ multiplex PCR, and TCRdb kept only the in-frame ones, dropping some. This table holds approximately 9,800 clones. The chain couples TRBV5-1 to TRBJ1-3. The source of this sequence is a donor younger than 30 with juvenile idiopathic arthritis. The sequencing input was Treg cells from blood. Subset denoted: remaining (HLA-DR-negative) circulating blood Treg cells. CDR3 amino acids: CASSLGSGNTIYF.